What follows are 27 T cell receptor beta chains derived from one specimen sequenced in a study of blood T cell repertoires in COVID-19. This table comes from immunoSEQ multiplex PCR, and its TCRdb copy is limited to in-frame clones, with some not included. The table shows 23,000 or so clones, with roughly 94% occurring only once. Sequenced sample: peripheral blood. These TCRs come from a woman aged 50 to 65 with active COVID-19.

V is TRBV9 and J is TRBJ1-4; no clear D. CDR3 length: 15 amino acids. Looked up from germline, CDR1 is SGDLS and CDR2 is YYNGEE. V lost 0 bases to trimming and J lost 2 bases, with 8 bases between them. The CDR3, as DNA: TGTGCCAGCAGCGTAGGGGGAGGGACTAATGAAAAACTGTTTTTT. Amino acid sequence: CASSVGGGTNEKLFF.

The chain carries TRBV18 and TRBJ1-1; 7 bases line up with TRBD1. Germline CDR1 is KGHSH and CDR2 is LQKENI. The CDR3 contains 17 residues. V lost 2 bases, J lost 1 base, and 10 bases stayed unmatched. This chain's CDR3 is CASSPTSHRTGNTEAFF. DNA of the CDR3: TGTGCCAGCTCACCAACATCTCATAGGACAGGGAACACTGAAGCTTTCTTT.

The chain has TRBV1 and TRBJ1-4. TRBV1 is shown as a pseudogene. The length of the CDR3 is 16 residues. The CDR3 is CTSSHAQGSQEEKLFF. CDR3 coding DNA: TGCACCAGCAGCCATGCCCAAGGGAGTCAGGAGGAAAAACTGTTTTTT.

The chain uses TRBV9 and TRBJ2-3, with D unclear. Trimming took off 4 bases at V and 0 bases at J, with 6 bases between the two ends. Looked up from germline, CDR1 is SGDLS and CDR2 is YYNGEE. The CDR3 spans 13 residues. DNA of the CDR3: TGTGCCAGCAGCTCCTTAAGCACAGATACGCAGTATTTT. It is translated as CASSSLSTDTQYF.

The chain has TRBV5-4 and TRBJ1-6, with a weak D call TRBD1 (6 bases). Trimming took 2 bases from V and 2 from J, leaving 8 bases between them. The CDR3 extends over 15 amino acids. Germline lookup yields CDR1 SGHNT and CDR2 YYREEE (reference sequence). CDR3 amino acids: CASSFGGAYNSPLHF. As DNA, the CDR3 is TGTGCCAGCAGCTTTGGGGGCGCCTATAATTCACCCCTCCACTTT.

This clone was found a few times. J is TRBJ1-6 and V is TRBV7-8, with D possibly matching TRBD1 (6 bases). The CDR3 contains 14 residues. Trimming took 3 bases from V and 8 from J, leaving 11 bases between them. Germline V CDR1 and CDR2: SGHVS, FQNEAQ. The CDR3 loop is CASSFKQGDSPLHF. The CDR3 DNA follows: TGTGCCAGCAGCTTTAAACAGGGAGATTCACCCCTCCACTTT.

V usage is TRBV5-1 and J usage is TRBJ2-1; TRBD1 aligns across 11 bases. This CDR3 spans 13 amino acids. V was pared by 3 bases and J by 9 bases, with 2 bases of the junction left unmatched. Germline V lookup: CDR1 SGHRS, CDR2 YFSETQ. DNA of the CDR3: TGCGCCAGCAGCTCGGACAGGGGGCTTGAGCAGTTCTTC. Translation: CASSSDRGLEQFF.

The chain has TRBV3-1 (or the pseudogene TRBV3-2) and TRBJ2-1, with 10 bases identical to TRBD2. V lost 0 bases, J lost 6 bases, and 8 bases stayed unmatched. This CDR3 region has 17 residues. CDR1 and CDR2 from the germline V gene are LGHDT and YNNKEL (reference sequence). The chain's CDR3 is CASSQDLLAGVINEQFF. The CDR3 DNA reads TGTGCCAGCAGCCAAGATCTGCTAGCGGGAGTAATCAATGAGCAGTTCTTC.

J is TRBJ1-1 and V is TRBV5-1, with 8 nucleotides matching TRBD1. The CDR3 extends over 17 amino acids. V lost 4 bases to trimming and J lost 2 bases; unmatched junction nucleotides: 13. CDR1 is SGHRS, CDR2 YFSETQ, per germline. The CDR3 DNA is TGCGCCAGCAGCCCGAACCGGGACAGGATAACTAACACTGAAGCTTTCTTT. Translation: CASSPNRDRITNTEAFF.

The count of this clone is one. The V gene is TRBV7-8, the J gene TRBJ2-2, with TRBD2 matching over 12 bases. Germline CDR1 is SGHVS and CDR2 is FQNEAQ. Unmatched junction bases numbered 11, after V lost 5 bases and J lost 4 bases. The CDR3 runs 18 residues. The CDR3 bases are TGTGCCAGCAGCCTTCTAGCGGGAGGGCCCTTTACCACCGGGGAGCTGTTTTTT. Translation: CASSLLAGGPFTTGELFF.

The chain uses TRBV6-6 and TRBJ2-1; the match to TRBD1 covers 10 bases. CDR3 length: 17 residues. CDR1 is MNHNY, CDR2 SVGAGI, per germline (reference sequence). After removal of 5 bases from V and 8 bases from J, the junction contained 15 bases not matched to a gene. CDR3 sequence reads: CASSLRPSGTGVYEQFF. CDR3 DNA sequence: TGTGCCAGCAGTCTAAGACCTTCCGGGACAGGGGTCTATGAGCAGTTCTTC.

This clone was counted a single time. The J gene is TRBJ2-5, the V gene TRBV2, with D unresolved. CDR3 length: 12 residues. V was trimmed by 7 bases and J by 5 bases, leaving 11 bases between them. Germline V CDR1 and CDR2: SNHLY, FYNNEI. Here the CDR3 DNA reads TGTGCCAGCACCTTCGAGAGGGAGACCCAGTACTTC. It specifies CASTFERETQYF.

This clone was found once. The V call is TRBV4-1, the J call TRBJ1-3; no clear D gene. This CDR3 has 17 amino acids. Per the germline V gene, CDR1 is MGHRA and CDR2 is YSYEKL. The V end was cut by 3 bases, the J end by 3 bases, with 18 bases between. The CDR3 is CASSQGRLGLDGNTIYF. The CDR3, as DNA: TGCGCCAGCAGCCAGGGCCGATTGGGTTTGGATGGAAACACCATATATTTT.

V usage is TRBV6-5 and J usage is TRBJ1-2, with 8 bases that match TRBD1. The length of the CDR3 is 15 residues. Germline CDR1 MNHEY, CDR2 SVGAGI. The V and J ends lost 5 bases and 5 bases, in that order; junction bases with no gene match: 10. The DNA for the CDR3 is TGTGCCAGCAGTCCAGCAGGGGGCAGCAGTTATGGCTACACCTTC. This sequence encodes CASSPAGGSSYGYTF.

The chain employs TRBV6-6 and TRBJ2-5; D may be TRBD2 (5 bases). The CDR3 is made up of 13 amino acids. Looked up from germline, CDR1 is MNHNY and CDR2 is SVGAGI (reference sequence). V gave up 11 bases and J gave up 5 bases, with 18 bases separating them. The CDR3 DNA reads TGTGCCGCCGGGGAGTGGGGTGGGGAGACCCAGTACTTC. This encodes CAAGEWGGETQYF.

DNA of the CDR3: TGTGCCAGCAGAGCCGGGTCCTACGAGCAGTACTTC. Its translation is CASRAGSYEQYF. The chain carries TRBV27 and TRBJ2-7, with D uncertain. Trimming pared 6 bases from V and 1 base from J, leaving 7 bases between. The germline gives CDR1 MNHEY, CDR2 SMNVEV (reference sequence). The CDR3 runs to 12 residues.

The V call is TRBV14, the J call TRBJ2-1; D perhaps matches TRBD2 (5 bases). This CDR3 has 16 residues. Germline V CDR1 and CDR2: SGHDN, FVKESK. Trimming cost V 1 base and J 7 bases, with 17 bases left between them. In nucleotides, the CDR3 is TGTGCCAGCAGCCAAGGGCGGACTGTCATGAGGAATGAGCAGTTCTTC. It codes for CASSQGRTVMRNEQFF.

The rearrangement joins TRBV28 to TRBJ2-4; D not resolved. V was cut by 8 bases and J by 3 bases, with 11 bases left in between. CDR1 is MDHEN and CDR2 is SYDVKM in the germline V gene. There are 13 residues in the CDR3. The CDR3: CASRHIDKNIQYF. Here the CDR3 DNA reads TGTGCCAGCCGACACATCGACAAAAACATTCAGTACTTC.

This chain uses TRBV27 with TRBJ2-1; 7 bases match TRBD2. This CDR3 has 16 amino acids. Losses at the gene ends were 0 bases for V and 4 bases for J; bases not matched to a gene: 6. Germline-derived CDR1 and CDR2 are MNHEY and SMNVEV (reference sequence). CDR3 nucleotide sequence: TGTGCCAGCAGTTTATCCCGGCTAGCGGTTTACAATGAGCAGTTCTTC. It translates to CASSLSRLAVYNEQFF.

This sequence joins TRBV4-1 and TRBJ2-2; 9 bases are a match to TRBD2. The CDR3 length is 18 residues. Germline CDR1 and CDR2: MGHRA and YSYEKL. After removal of 5 bases from V and 1 base from J, the junction contained 11 bases not matched to a gene. CDR3 sequence (DNA): TGCGCCAGCAGCTCCCAAGTAGCGGGAGTCATGAACACCGGGGAGCTGTTTTTT. Encoded protein: CASSSQVAGVMNTGELFF.

This chain joins TRBV19 and TRBJ2-1; TRBD2 matches at 10 bases. J lost 0 bases, V lost 9 bases, and 14 bases had no gene match. Germline lookup yields CDR1 LNHDA and CDR2 SQIVND (reference sequence). The CDR3 contains 18 residues. The CDR3 protein is CASFGLAVSGGSYNEQFF. CDR3 sequence (DNA): TGTGCCAGCTTCGGACTAGCGGTCAGTGGGGGCTCCTACAATGAGCAGTTCTTC.

The chain uses TRBV5-6 and TRBJ2-5; D remains ambiguous. The germline CDR1 and CDR2 sequences are SGHDT and YYEEEE. V lost 5 bases to trimming and J lost 3 bases, with 14 bases between them. This CDR3 is built from 14 residues. CDR3 DNA: TGTGCCAGCAGTCGAACCGAACTCGAAGAGACCCAGTACTTC. Translated: CASSRTELEETQYF.

The J gene is TRBJ1-2, the V gene TRBV5-1; 9 nucleotides align to TRBD1. Trimming took 3 bases from V and 8 from J; bases not matched to a gene: 8. Germline-derived CDR1 and CDR2 are SGHRS and YFSETQ. This CDR3 contains 14 residues. The CDR3 protein is CASSWGRTGDGYTF. Written as DNA, the CDR3 is TGCGCCAGCAGCTGGGGTAGGACAGGGGACGGCTACACCTTC. Supplemented by reference TRBV5-1 and TRBJ1-2, the full variable domain reads KAGVTQTPRYLIKTRGQQVTLSCSPISGHRSVSWYQQTPGQGLQFLFEYFSETQRNKGNFPGRFSGRQFSNSRSEMNVSTLELGDSALYLCASSWGRTGDGYTFGSGTRLTVV.

The rearrangement joins TRBV6-4 to TRBJ2-6; weak D call: TRBD2 (6 bases). Trimming cost V 3 bases and J 4 bases, with 13 bases left between them. Germline-derived CDR1 and CDR2 are MRHNA and SNTAGT. This CDR3 is 16 amino acids long. CDR3 loop: CASSEGRRPGANVLTF. The DNA of the CDR3 is TGTGCCAGCAGTGAAGGGAGGCGGCCAGGGGCCAACGTCCTGACTTTC.

This chain joins TRBV7-9 and TRBJ1-6; D is perhaps TRBD1 (6 bases). Germline CDR1 SEHNR, CDR2 FQNEAQ (reference sequence). The CDR3 covers 15 residues. V was cut by 4 bases and J by 9 bases, with 16 bases left in between. The CDR3 sequence is CASSSPPTGSSPLHF. The CDR3 DNA reads as TGTGCCAGCAGCTCCCCTCCGACAGGTAGTTCACCCCTCCACTTT.

This sequence joins TRBV19 and TRBJ1-2, with a weak D call TRBD1 (6 bases). Trimming cost V 4 bases and J 4 bases, with 13 bases left between them. The CDR3 consists of 14 residues. Germline values: CDR1 LNHDA, CDR2 SQIVND (reference sequence). The CDR3 sequence: CASSRTGMVYGYTF. The CDR3, as DNA: TGTGCCAGTAGTAGAACAGGGATGGTCTATGGCTACACCTTC.

V is TRBV6-5 and J is TRBJ1-5, with a tentative D call TRBD1 (6 bases). The CDR3 spans 12 residues. Trimming left V 6 bases short and J 6 bases short, with 9 bases between. Germline lookup yields CDR1 MNHEY and CDR2 SVGAGI. CDR3 in amino acids: CASRQGGQPQHF. CDR3 nucleotides: TGTGCCAGCAGACAGGGCGGTCAGCCCCAGCATTTT.